This passage covers 29 T cell receptor beta chains from one sample sequenced in a study of T cell repertoires in cytomegalovirus infection. Using its own MiXCR run on the reads, TCRdb lists one record per CDR3 protein. The table has some 800,000 distinct CDR3 sequences, almost 30% seen once. No cognate antigen is known for these TCRs. Specimen: cultured CD8+ T cells from PBMCs, collected from culture after CMV antigen stimulation. These receptors came from a human donor in good health (CMV status not recorded). Some clones in this sample may be carry-over from other donors' samples.

This clonotype was seen a few times. The J gene is TRBJ1-5, the V gene TRBV28, with 10 bases that match TRBD1. Trimming removed 5 bases from V and 4 bases from J; junction bases left unmatched: 5. This CDR3 has 15 amino acids. Germline V lookup: CDR1 MDHEN, CDR2 SYDVKM. The CDR3 protein is CASSPTGQGNQPQHF. CDR3 nucleotides: TGTGCCAGCAGTCCCACGGGACAGGGGAATCAGCCCCAGCATTTT.

V and J are TRBV4-3 and TRBJ1-1; no reliable D call. V was trimmed by 1 base and J by 1 base, leaving 4 bases between them. Looked up from germline, CDR1 is LGHNA and CDR2 is YSLEER. This CDR3 comprises 13 residues. As DNA, the CDR3 is TGCGCCAGCAGCCAAGGGTGGAACACTGAAGCTTTCTTT. Its translation: CASSQGWNTEAFF.

This clonotype came up a few times. CDR3 residues: CASSFPGQPEAFF. The CDR3 DNA sequence: TGTGCCAGCAGCTTTCCGGGACAGCCTGAAGCTTTCTTT. The chain links TRBV7-9 to TRBJ1-1, with 7 bases that match TRBD1. The CDR3 runs 13 residues. Germline V gene lookup returns CDR1 SEHNR and CDR2 FQNEAQ (reference sequence). J lost 6 bases, V lost 3 bases, and 4 bases had no gene match.

The CDR3 reads CASTAARTSAINEQFF. The CDR3 DNA is TGTGCCAGTACCGCCGCCCGTACTTCGGCTATCAATGAGCAGTTCTTC. The genes are TRBV19 and TRBJ2-1; D unresolved. Trimming pared 7 bases from V and 6 bases from J, leaving 22 bases between. Germline-derived CDR1 and CDR2 are LNHDA and SQIVND (reference sequence). CDR3 size: 16 residues.

This chain uses TRBV29-1 with TRBJ2-7; the D call may be TRBD1 or TRBD2 (5 bases each). Germline V gene lookup returns CDR1 SQVTM and CDR2 ANQGSEA. The CDR3 length is 14 residues. The V end lost 1 base, the J end lost 2 bases, and 12 bases lay between the germline ends. Here the CDR3 reads CSVEVGTSTYEQYF. The DNA of the CDR3 is TGCAGCGTTGAAGTGGGGACGTCTACCTACGAGCAGTACTTC.

The CDR3 DNA reads as TGTGCCAGCAGCCATTGGGAGGGACCCAACTATGGCTACACCTTC. It translates to CASSHWEGPNYGYTF. This chain joins TRBV14 and TRBJ1-2; perhaps TRBD1 as D (5 bases). Germline CDR1 is SGHDN and CDR2 is FVKESK. This CDR3 is built from 15 residues. Trimming cost V 3 bases and J 2 bases, with 13 bases left between them. The whole variable domain, filled in from reference TRBV14 and TRBJ1-2, reads EAGVTQFPSHSVIEKGQTVTLRCDPISGHDNLYWYRRVMGKEIKFLLHFVKESKQDESGMPNNRFLAERTGGTYSTLKVQPAELEDSGVYFCASSHWEGPNYGYTFGSGTRLTVV.

CDR3 sequence: CASSSPPRSYNEQFF. Written as DNA, the CDR3 is TGTGCCAGCAGCTCGCCTCCAAGGTCCTACAATGAGCAGTTCTTC. V gene TRBV13 combines with J gene TRBJ2-1, with D hard to call. Germline V CDR1 and CDR2: PRHDT, FYEKMQ (reference sequence). CDR3 length equals 15 residues. The ends were cut back, 4 bases at V and 1 base at J, with 11 bases in the middle.

This clonotype has a count of ten or more. V usage is TRBV7-2 and J usage is TRBJ2-5; D is unresolved. The CDR3 consists of 14 residues. Germline CDR1 is SGHTA and CDR2 is FQGNSA. V lost 5 bases to trimming and J lost 1 base, with 11 bases between them. The CDR3 spells CASSPLVFQETQYF. CDR3 DNA sequence: TGTGCCAGCAGCCCCCTGGTTTTCCAAGAGACCCAGTACTTC.

This clonotype was seen more than once but under ten times. The chain employs TRBV7-9 and TRBJ1-2; 7 bases map to TRBD1. Germline trimming cut 5 bases from V and 8 bases from J; bases unmatched to any gene: 5. Germline loops: CDR1 SEHNR, CDR2 FQNEAQ (reference sequence). There are 12 residues in the CDR3. The CDR3 reads CASSPDRVGYTF. In DNA, the CDR3 is TGTGCCAGCAGCCCAGACAGGGTCGGCTACACCTTC.

This rearrangement joins TRBV20-1 to TRBJ2-3; TRBD2 agrees at 11 bases. With V trimmed by 6 bases and J by 2 bases, 7 bases remained unmatched. Germline V gives CDR1 DFQATT, CDR2 SNEGSKA (reference sequence). This CDR3 has 15 residues. The CDR3 loop is CSAGTSGPSTDTQYF. CDR3 nucleotides: TGCAGTGCAGGGACTAGCGGCCCCTCCACAGATACGCAGTATTTT.

This rearrangement joins TRBV7-6 to TRBJ1-2; D unclear. This CDR3 has 11 residues. Germline V gene lookup returns CDR1 SGHVS and CDR2 FNYEAQ. V was shortened by 5 bases and J by 7 bases, with 8 bases between the two germline ends. The CDR3 DNA reads as TGTGCCAGCAGCCCCCTGCCTGGCTACACCTTC. This codes for CASSPLPGYTF.

The genes are TRBV7-9 and TRBJ2-2, with 12 bases identical to TRBD2. Germline V gene lookup returns CDR1 SEHNR and CDR2 FQNEAQ (reference sequence). This CDR3 has 16 amino acids. V was pared by 6 bases and J by 5 bases, with 7 bases of the junction left unmatched. CDR3 loop: CASRASGGAWTGELFF. The DNA of the CDR3 is TGTGCCAGCAGAGCTAGCGGGGGGGCCTGGACCGGGGAGCTGTTTTTT. Filled out from reference TRBV7-9 and TRBJ2-2, the complete variable domain reads DTGVSQNPRHKITKRGQNVTFRCDPISEHNRLYWYRQTLGQGPEFLTYFQNEAQLEKSRLLSDRFSAERPKGSFSTLEIQRTEQGDSAMYLCASRASGGAWTGELFFGEGSRLTVL.

The chain employs TRBV11-2 and TRBJ2-1; 8 bases fit TRBD1. V lost 2 bases and J lost 2; bases outside the gene matches: 5. CDR3 length equals 16 residues. Germline V CDR1 and CDR2: SGHAT, FQNNGV. The CDR3 bases are TGTGCCAGCAGCTTATATCAACAGGGGGCCTACAATGAGCAGTTCTTC. This translates into CASSLYQQGAYNEQFF.

This clonotype was recorded a few times. The chain couples TRBV7-6 to TRBJ2-2, with D hard to call. The germline V and J ends were trimmed by 2 bases and 7 bases, with 5 bases remaining between them. The length of the CDR3 is 12 residues. Germline-derived CDR1 and CDR2 are SGHVS and FNYEAQ. CDR3 amino acids: CASSLIFGELFF. For the CDR3, the DNA is TGTGCCAGCAGCTTAATCTTCGGGGAGCTGTTTTTT.

The table lists this clonotype with many counts. The chain is built from TRBV12-3 or TRBV12-4 and TRBJ1-5; D may be TRBD1 (5 bases). Trimming stripped 2 bases from V and 2 bases from J, with 13 bases between. CDR3 length: 16 residues. CDR3 nucleotides: TGTGCCAGCAGTTTATCGAGCGGGGGTCGCAATCAGCCCCAGCATTTT. This sequence encodes CASSLSSGGRNQPQHF.

This sequence joins TRBV12-3 or TRBV12-4 and TRBJ2-1; 10 bases match TRBD2. CDR3 length: 15 amino acids. The junction had 10 bases not matched to a gene; V was cut back by 7 bases and J by 7 bases. CDR3 nucleotide sequence: TGTGCCAGCAAGTCCGAGCGGGGGGGCCGGAATGAGCAGTTCTTC. As protein: CASKSERGGRNEQFF.

This clonotype was counted a few times. This sequence joins TRBV7-9 and TRBJ1-1, with D perhaps matching TRBD1 (5 bases). Per germline, CDR1 SEHNR and CDR2 FQNEAQ (reference sequence). The CDR3 spans 15 residues. The germline V and J ends were trimmed by 3 bases and 2 bases, with 13 bases remaining between them. The CDR3 nucleotides are TGTGCCAGCAGCTTCACCACTGGGGCCAACACTGAAGCTTTCTTT. Amino acids: CASSFTTGANTEAFF.

This clonotype came up many times. The chain uses TRBV7-6 and TRBJ2-5; the match to TRBD2 covers 9 bases. The CDR3 extends over 18 amino acids. V lost 5 bases to trimming and J lost 1 base; unmatched junction nucleotides: 14. Germline loops: CDR1 SGHVS, CDR2 FNYEAQ. CDR3 region: CASSTRAGGLSPQETQYF. CDR3 in DNA: TGTGCCAGCAGCACCCGAGCGGGGGGCCTAAGCCCCCAAGAGACCCAGTACTTC. Together with reference TRBV7-6 and TRBJ2-5, the CDR3 gives the full variable domain: GAGVSQSPRYKVTKRGQDVALRCDPISGHVSLYWYRQALGQGPEFLTYFNYEAQQDKSGLPNDRFSAERPEGSISTLTIQRTEQRDSAMYRCASSTRAGGLSPQETQYFGPGTRLLVL.

This clonotype appeared many times. The chain has TRBV6-2 or TRBV6-3 and TRBJ2-2, with 10 bases fitting TRBD2. Germline CDR1 is MNHEY and CDR2 is SVGEGT. V trimming: 2 bases; J trimming: 4 bases; junction bases outside the gene matches: 10. This CDR3 contains 18 residues. The CDR3 region has the DNA TGTGCCAGCAGTTACCCCCCAATACTAGCGGGGAGCACCGGGGAGCTGTTTTTT. This gives the protein CASSYPPILAGSTGELFF.

This clonotype was seen at least ten times. The rearrangement uses TRBV6-2 or TRBV6-3 and TRBJ2-1; no definite D call. This CDR3 contains 13 residues. Germline loops: CDR1 MNHEY, CDR2 SVGEGT. Trimming removed 6 bases at V and 0 bases at J, with 6 bases between. CDR3 in DNA: TGTGCCAGCAGCTATAGCTCCTACAATGAGCAGTTCTTC. It translates to CASSYSSYNEQFF.

The CDR3 sequence is CASMRTSTDTQYF. The CDR3 DNA reads TGTGCCAGCATGAGGACTAGCACAGATACGCAGTATTTT. The chain joins TRBV12-3 or TRBV12-4 to TRBJ2-3; D is possibly TRBD2 (5 bases). The CDR3 extends over 13 amino acids. Trimming took 7 bases from V and 0 from J, leaving 8 bases between them.

The genes are TRBV7-9 and TRBJ2-1, with 8 bases that match TRBD2. V trimming: 1 base; J trimming: 8 bases; junction bases outside the gene matches: 7. The germline CDR1 and CDR2 sequences are SEHNR and FQNEAQ (reference sequence). This CDR3 has 15 residues. For the CDR3, the DNA is TGTGCCAGCAGCTTAGGACTGGGACTAGAGGATGAGCAGTTCTTC. Protein sequence: CASSLGLGLEDEQFF.

This clonotype was observed at least ten times. This chain uses TRBV7-2 with TRBJ2-3; 11 nucleotides line up with TRBD2. The CDR3 consists of 15 residues. V lost 4 bases, J lost 5 bases, and 5 bases stayed unmatched. In germline, CDR1 is SGHTA, CDR2 FQGNSA. The CDR3 loop reads CASSSTSGGLDTQYF. Written as DNA, the CDR3 is TGTGCCAGCAGCTCAACTAGCGGGGGCCTAGATACGCAGTATTTT.

V gene TRBV12-3 or TRBV12-4 combines with J gene TRBJ1-3; D might be TRBD1 (6 bases). Trimming cost V 6 bases and J 3 bases, with 12 bases left between them. The CDR3 length is 14 residues. This CDR3 is CASRLQGFGNTIYF. CDR3 sequence (DNA): TGTGCCAGCAGGCTACAGGGTTTTGGAAACACCATATATTTT.

This clonotype was seen only a few times. The chain joins TRBV27 to TRBJ2-5; 8 bases are a match to TRBD1. The J segment lost 5 bases and the V segment lost 7 bases, leaving 15 bases of the junction unmatched. The CDR3 extends over 16 amino acids. Germline CDR1 reads MNHEY; CDR2 reads SMNVEV (reference sequence). The CDR3 nucleotides read TGTGCCAGCACTTTTATCCCGGGACAGGTGAAGGAGACCCAGTACTTC. Amino acid sequence: CASTFIPGQVKETQYF.

This clonotype was detected ten times or more. CDR3 protein: CASGTGWNTEAFF. In DNA, the CDR3 is TGTGCCAGCGGGACAGGATGGAACACTGAAGCTTTCTTT. The chain combines TRBV7-6 with TRBJ1-1, with TRBD1 matching 8 bases. Germline loops: CDR1 SGHVS, CDR2 FNYEAQ. Trimming at V came to 8 bases and at J to 1 base, leaving 3 bases not matched to a gene. The CDR3 length is 13 residues.

The chain combines TRBV9 with TRBJ1-1; no clear D. V lost 4 bases and J lost 0, with 16 bases in between. CDR3 length: 16 amino acids. Germline V gene sequence: CDR1 SGDLS, CDR2 YYNGEE. The CDR3 region is CASSPRREVMNTEAFF. The CDR3 DNA reads TGTGCCAGCAGCCCCCGGAGGGAGGTAATGAACACTGAAGCTTTCTTT.

Only a few counts were recorded for this clonotype. The chain joins TRBV27 to TRBJ2-2; D may match TRBD1 or TRBD2 (5 bases each). Between the trimmed V and J ends, which lost 4 bases and 9 bases, there was a span of 9 bases. The germline CDR1 and CDR2 sequences are MNHEY and SMNVEV (reference sequence). This CDR3 contains 12 residues. The CDR3 here is CASSSGSRELFF. In DNA form, the CDR3 reads TGTGCCAGCAGTTCAGGGAGCCGGGAGCTGTTTTTT.

The chain links TRBV9 to TRBJ2-5; unclear D gene. This CDR3 has 13 amino acids. Germline V gene sequence: CDR1 SGDLS, CDR2 YYNGEE. V shed 1 base and J shed 2 bases, with 6 bases lying between them. CDR3 region: CASSVPPQETQYF. CDR3 nucleotides: TGTGCCAGCAGCGTACCCCCTCAAGAGACCCAGTACTTC.